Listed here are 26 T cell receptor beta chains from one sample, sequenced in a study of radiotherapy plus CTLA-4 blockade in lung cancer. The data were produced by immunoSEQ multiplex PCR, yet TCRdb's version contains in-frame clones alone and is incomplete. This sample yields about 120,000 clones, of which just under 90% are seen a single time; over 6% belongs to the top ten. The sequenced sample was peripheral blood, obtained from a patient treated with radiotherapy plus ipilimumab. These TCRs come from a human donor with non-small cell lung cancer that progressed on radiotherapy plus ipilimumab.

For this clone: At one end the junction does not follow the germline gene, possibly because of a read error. CDR3 nucleotide sequence: TGTGCCAGCAGCCAGTACACTGAAGCTTTCTTT. Its translation is CASSQYTEAFF. The chain recombines TRBV4-1 with TRBJ1-1; the D is unclear. CDR3 length equals 11 residues. Per the germline V gene, CDR1 is MGHRA and CDR2 is YSYEKL.

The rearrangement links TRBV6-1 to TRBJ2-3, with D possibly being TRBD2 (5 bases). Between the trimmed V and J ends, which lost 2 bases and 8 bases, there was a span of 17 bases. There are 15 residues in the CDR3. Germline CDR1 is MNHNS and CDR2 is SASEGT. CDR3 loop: CASSEIGAVSATQYF. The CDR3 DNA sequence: TGTGCCAGCAGTGAAATTGGAGCGGTGTCGGCTACGCAGTATTTT.

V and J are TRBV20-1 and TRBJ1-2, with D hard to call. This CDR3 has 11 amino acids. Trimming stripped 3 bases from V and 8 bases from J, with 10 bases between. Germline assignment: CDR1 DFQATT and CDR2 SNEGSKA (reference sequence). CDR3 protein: CSASYAMGYTF. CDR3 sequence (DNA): TGCAGTGCTAGCTACGCCATGGGCTACACCTTC.

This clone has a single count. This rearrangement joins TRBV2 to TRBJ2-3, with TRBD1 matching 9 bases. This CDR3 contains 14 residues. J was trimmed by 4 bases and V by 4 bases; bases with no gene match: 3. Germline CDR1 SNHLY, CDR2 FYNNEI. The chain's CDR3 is CASSGDRAPDTQYF. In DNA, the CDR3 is TGTGCCAGCAGTGGGGACAGGGCCCCAGATACGCAGTATTTT. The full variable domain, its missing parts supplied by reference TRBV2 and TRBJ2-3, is EPEVTQTPSHQVTQMGQEVILRCVPISNHLYFYWYRQILGQKVEFLVSFYNNEISEKSEIFDDQFSVERPDGSNFTLKIRSTKLEDSAMYFCASSGDRAPDTQYFGPGTRLTVL.

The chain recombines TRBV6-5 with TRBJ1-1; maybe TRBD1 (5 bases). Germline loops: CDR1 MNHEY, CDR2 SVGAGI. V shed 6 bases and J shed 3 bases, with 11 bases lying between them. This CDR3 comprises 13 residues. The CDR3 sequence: CASSWGADTEAFF. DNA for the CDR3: TGTGCCAGCAGCTGGGGCGCGGACACTGAAGCTTTCTTT.

CDR3 nucleotide sequence: TGTGCCAGCAGCTTGGTTGGCAGTCAAGAGACCCAGTACTTC. Amino acids: CASSLVGSQETQYF. This chain joins TRBV5-4 and TRBJ2-5; D call uncertain. Germline CDR1 and CDR2: SGHNT and YYREEE (reference sequence). The germline V and J ends were trimmed by 0 bases and 2 bases, with 8 bases remaining between them. The CDR3 has 14 residues.

The CDR3 loop reads CASKELMNTEAFF. As DNA, the CDR3 is TGTGCCAGCAAGGAGCTAATGAACACTGAAGCTTTCTTT. V and J are TRBV9 and TRBJ1-1; D is ambiguous. Trimming shortened V by 6 bases and J by 0 bases, and 9 bases separated the two germline ends. This CDR3 region has 13 residues. Germline CDR1 SGDLS, CDR2 YYNGEE.

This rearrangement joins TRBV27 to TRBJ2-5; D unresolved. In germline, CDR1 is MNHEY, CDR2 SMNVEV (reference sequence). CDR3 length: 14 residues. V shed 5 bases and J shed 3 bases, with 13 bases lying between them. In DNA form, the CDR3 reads TGTGCCAGCAGTCCCATTAGACGGAAAGAGACCCAGTACTTC. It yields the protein CASSPIRRKETQYF.

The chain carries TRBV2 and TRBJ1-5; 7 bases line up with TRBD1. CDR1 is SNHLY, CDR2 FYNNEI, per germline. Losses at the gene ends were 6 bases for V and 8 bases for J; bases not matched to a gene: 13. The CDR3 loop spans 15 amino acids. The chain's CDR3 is CASRPQGGAREPQHF. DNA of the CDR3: TGTGCCAGCAGACCCCAGGGGGGGGCGCGGGAGCCCCAGCATTTT.

The CDR3: CASSLLGQSNQPQHF. The DNA for the CDR3 is TGCGCCAGCAGCTTGCTTGGACAGAGCAATCAGCCCCAGCATTTT. The rearrangement uses TRBV5-1 and TRBJ1-5; possible D gene TRBD1, 6 bases. The CDR3 covers 15 residues. Germline assignment: CDR1 SGHRS and CDR2 YFSETQ. Trimming shortened V by 1 base and J by 1 base, and 9 bases separated the two germline ends.

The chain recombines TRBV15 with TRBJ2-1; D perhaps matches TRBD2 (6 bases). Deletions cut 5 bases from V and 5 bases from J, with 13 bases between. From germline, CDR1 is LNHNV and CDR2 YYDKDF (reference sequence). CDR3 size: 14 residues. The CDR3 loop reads CATSLGTGNNEQFF. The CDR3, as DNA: TGTGCCACCAGCTTAGGGACTGGGAACAATGAGCAGTTCTTC. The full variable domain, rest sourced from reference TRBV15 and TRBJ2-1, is DAMVIQNPRYQVTQFGKPVTLSCSQTLNHNVMYWYQQKSSQAPKLLFHYYDKDFNNEADTPDNFQSRRPNTSFCFLDIRSPGLGDTAMYLCATSLGTGNNEQFFGPGTRLTVL.

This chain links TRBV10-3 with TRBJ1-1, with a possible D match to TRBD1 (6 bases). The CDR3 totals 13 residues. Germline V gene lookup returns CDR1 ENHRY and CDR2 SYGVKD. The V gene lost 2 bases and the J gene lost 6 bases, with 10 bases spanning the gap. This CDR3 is CAISEIRGAEAFF. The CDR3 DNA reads TGTGCCATCAGTGAGATAAGGGGGGCTGAAGCTTTCTTT.

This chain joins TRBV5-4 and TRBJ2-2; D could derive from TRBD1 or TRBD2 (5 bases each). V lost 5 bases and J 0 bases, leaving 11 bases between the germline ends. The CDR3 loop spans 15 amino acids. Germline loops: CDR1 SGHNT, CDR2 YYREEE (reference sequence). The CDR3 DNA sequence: TGTGCCAGCAGTGCCGGGACGGCGAACACCGGGGAGCTGTTTTTT. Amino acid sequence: CASSAGTANTGELFF. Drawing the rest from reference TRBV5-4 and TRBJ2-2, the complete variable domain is ETGVTQSPTHLIKTRGQQVTLRCSSQSGHNTVSWYQQALGQGPQFIFQYYREEENGRGNFPPRFSGLQFPNYSSELNVNALELDDSALYLCASSAGTANTGELFFGEGSRLTVL.

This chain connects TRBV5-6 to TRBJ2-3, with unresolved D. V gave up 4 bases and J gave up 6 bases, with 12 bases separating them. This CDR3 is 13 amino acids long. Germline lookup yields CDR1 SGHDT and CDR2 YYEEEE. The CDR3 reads CASSLRPADTQYF. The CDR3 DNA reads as TGTGCCAGCAGCCTGAGACCAGCGGATACGCAGTATTTT.

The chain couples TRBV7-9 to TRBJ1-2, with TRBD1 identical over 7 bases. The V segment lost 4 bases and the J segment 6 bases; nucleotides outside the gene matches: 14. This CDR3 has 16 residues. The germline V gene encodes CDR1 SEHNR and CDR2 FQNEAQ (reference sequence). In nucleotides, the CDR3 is TGTGCCAGCAGCTCAGAATTTGTCCTCGACAGGGATGGCTACACCTTC. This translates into CASSSEFVLDRDGYTF.

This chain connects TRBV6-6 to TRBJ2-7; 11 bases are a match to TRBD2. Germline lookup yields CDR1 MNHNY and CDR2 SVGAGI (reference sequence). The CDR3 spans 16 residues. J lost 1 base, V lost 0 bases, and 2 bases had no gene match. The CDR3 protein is CASSYSGTSGSYEQYF. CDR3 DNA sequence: TGTGCCAGCAGTTACTCCGGGACTAGCGGATCCTACGAGCAGTACTTC.

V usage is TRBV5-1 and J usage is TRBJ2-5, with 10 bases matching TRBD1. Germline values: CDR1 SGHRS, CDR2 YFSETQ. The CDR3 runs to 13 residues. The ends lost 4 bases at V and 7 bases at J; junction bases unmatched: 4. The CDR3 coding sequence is TGCGCCAGCAGCGGGACAGGGGTCGGGACCCAGTACTTC. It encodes CASSGTGVGTQYF.

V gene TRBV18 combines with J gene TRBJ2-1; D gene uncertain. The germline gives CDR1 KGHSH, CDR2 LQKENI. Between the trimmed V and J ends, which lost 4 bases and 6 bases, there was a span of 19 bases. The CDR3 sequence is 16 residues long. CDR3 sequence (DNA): TGTGCCAGCTCACTCCTGGAACCAGGTACCTTCAATGAGCAGTTCTTC. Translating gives CASSLLEPGTFNEQFF. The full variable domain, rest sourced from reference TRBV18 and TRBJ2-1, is NAGVMQNPRHLVRRRGQEARLRCSPMKGHSHVYWYRQLPEEGLKFMVYLQKENIIDESGMPKERFSAEFPKEGPSILRIQQVVRGDSAAYFCASSLLEPGTFNEQFFGPGTRLTVL.

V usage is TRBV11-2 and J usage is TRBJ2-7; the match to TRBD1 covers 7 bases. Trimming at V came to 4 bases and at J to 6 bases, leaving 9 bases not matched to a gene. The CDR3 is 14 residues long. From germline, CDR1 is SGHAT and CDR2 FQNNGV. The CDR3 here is CASSSHRGVGEQYF. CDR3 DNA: TGTGCCAGCAGCTCACACAGGGGAGTCGGCGAGCAGTACTTC. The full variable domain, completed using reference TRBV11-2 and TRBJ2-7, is EAGVAQSPRYKIIEKRQSVAFWCNPISGHATLYWYQQILGQGPKLLIQFQNNGVVDDSQLPKDRFSAERLKGVDSTLKIQPAKLEDSAVYLCASSSHRGVGEQYFGPGTRLTVT.

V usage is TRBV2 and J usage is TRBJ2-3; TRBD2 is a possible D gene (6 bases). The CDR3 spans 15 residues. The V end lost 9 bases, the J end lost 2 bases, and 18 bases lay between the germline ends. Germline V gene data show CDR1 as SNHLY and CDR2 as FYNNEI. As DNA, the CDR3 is TGTGCCAGAGTCCCCCGCGGGGCCGACACAGATACGCAGTATTTT. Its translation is CARVPRGADTDTQYF.

CDR3 sequence (DNA): TGTGCCAGCAGTGGGCTGGGGCCTGACACTGAAGCTTTCTTT. Its translation: CASSGLGPDTEAFF. The rearrangement uses TRBV28 and TRBJ1-1; weak D call: TRBD1 (5 bases). The CDR3 loop spans 14 amino acids. V was clipped by 5 bases and J by 3 bases, with 13 bases between them. From germline, CDR1 is MDHEN and CDR2 SYDVKM.

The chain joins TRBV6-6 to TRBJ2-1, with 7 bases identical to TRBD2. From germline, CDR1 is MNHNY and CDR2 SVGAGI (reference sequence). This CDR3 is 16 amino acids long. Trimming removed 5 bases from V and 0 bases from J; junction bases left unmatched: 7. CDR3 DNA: TGTGCCAGCAGTCGCACCCGGACTAGCTCCTACAATGAGCAGTTCTTC. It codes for CASSRTRTSSYNEQFF.

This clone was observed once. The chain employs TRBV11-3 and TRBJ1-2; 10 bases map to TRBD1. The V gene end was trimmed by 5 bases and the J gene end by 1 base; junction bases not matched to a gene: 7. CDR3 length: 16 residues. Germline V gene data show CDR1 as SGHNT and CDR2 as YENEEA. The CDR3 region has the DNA TGTGCCAGCAGCCAGGGGACAGGGGACGTTAACTATGGCTACACCTTC. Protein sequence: CASSQGTGDVNYGYTF.

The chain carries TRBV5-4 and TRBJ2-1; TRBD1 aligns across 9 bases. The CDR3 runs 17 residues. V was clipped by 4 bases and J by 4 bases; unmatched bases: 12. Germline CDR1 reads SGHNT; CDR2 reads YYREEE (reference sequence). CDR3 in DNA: TGTGCCAGCAGCCTCGGGGTTGGGACAGGGAGTTACAATGAGCAGTTCTTC. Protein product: CASSLGVGTGSYNEQFF.

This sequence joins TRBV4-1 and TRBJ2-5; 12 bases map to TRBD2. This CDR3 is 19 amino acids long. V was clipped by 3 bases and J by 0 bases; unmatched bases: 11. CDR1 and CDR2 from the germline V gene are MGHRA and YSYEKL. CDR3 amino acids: CASSQNGLAGTLYQETQYF. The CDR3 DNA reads TGCGCCAGCAGCCAGAACGGACTAGCGGGAACCTTGTACCAAGAGACCCAGTACTTC.

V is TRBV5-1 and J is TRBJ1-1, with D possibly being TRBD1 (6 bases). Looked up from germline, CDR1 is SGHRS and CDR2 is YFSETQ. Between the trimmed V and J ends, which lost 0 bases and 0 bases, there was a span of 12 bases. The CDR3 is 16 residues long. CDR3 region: CASSLDPTGMNTEAFF. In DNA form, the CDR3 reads TGCGCCAGCAGCTTGGACCCAACAGGGATGAACACTGAAGCTTTCTTT.